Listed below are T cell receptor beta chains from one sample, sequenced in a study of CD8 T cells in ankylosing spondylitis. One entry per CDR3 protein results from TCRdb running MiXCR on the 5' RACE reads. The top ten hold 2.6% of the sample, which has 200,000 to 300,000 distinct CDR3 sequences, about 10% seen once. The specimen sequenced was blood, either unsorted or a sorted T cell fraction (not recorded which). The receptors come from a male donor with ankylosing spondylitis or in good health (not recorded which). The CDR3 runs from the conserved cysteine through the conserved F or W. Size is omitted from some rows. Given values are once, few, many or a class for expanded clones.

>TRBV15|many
CATSLTTSGTYEQYF
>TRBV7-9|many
CASSVTSGRLNEQFF
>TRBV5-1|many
CASRSLPPTDTQYF
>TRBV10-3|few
CATLDSGGAKNIQYF
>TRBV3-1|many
CASSSRTGGGGYTF
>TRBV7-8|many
CASSSGGGQETQYF
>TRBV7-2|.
CASSSGAGETEQYF
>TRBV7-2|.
CASTPRATSGNNEQFF
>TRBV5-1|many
CASGQQYNEQFF
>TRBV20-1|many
CSASGTRFYNEQFF
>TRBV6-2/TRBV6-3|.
CASSFPLRSVAEQFF
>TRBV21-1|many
CASGTGQLNTEAFF
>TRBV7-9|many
CASSPHKQGVQPQHF
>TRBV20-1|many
CSARDRGRAFF
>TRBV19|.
CASSPGTRLSYEQYF
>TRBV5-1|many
CASYRESNTGELFF
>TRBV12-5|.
CASSRRYSTDTQYF
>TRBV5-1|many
CASSYATGAGTTDTQYF
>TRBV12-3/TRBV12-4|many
CASSWGGNTDTQYF
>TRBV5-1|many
CASSPGQGSVDTQYF
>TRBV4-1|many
CASSLRGEGDMYSYEQYF
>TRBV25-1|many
CASSDRWGAEAFF
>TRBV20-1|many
CSARDLGAGPTYNEQFF
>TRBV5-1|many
CASSSPGRFERGPDTQYF
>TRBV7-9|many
CASSLEAGLAGQETQYF
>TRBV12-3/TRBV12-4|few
CASTLPGQRSGNTIYF
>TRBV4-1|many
CASSQNREYSAYGYTF
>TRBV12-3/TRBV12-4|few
CASSPLDRPGANVLTF
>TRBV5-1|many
CASSVGRAETQYF
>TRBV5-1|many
CASSLAGAGSTDTQYF
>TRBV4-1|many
CASSQPLEISEAFF
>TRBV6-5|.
CASSYAGDANYGYTF
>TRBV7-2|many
CASSARLATDTQYF
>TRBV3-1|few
CASSGGGSGYTF
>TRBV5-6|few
CASSETGRSLNQPQHF
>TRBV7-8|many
CASRTSPRGPNNEQFF
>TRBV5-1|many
CASSSEGSETQYF
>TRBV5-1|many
CASSDRRGSYEQYF
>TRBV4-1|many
CASSQEPPNYSYNEQFF
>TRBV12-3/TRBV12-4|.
CASSLGMNTGELFF
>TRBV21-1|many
CATPRQGPDTQYF
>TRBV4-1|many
CASSPKGEGQGDTQYF
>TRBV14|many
CASSQPGQGAAAFF
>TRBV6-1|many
CASSQGRLANTGELFF
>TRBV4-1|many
CASSQEGTTLSTDTQYF
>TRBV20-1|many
CSARSEGGRENIQYF
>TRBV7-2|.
CASSLSGDEKLFF
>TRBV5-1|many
CASSLVLTGASHEQYF
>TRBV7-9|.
CASSLALAGDLDTQYF
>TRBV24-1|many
CATSDLVGTKTDNEQFF
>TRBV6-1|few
CASSILGFMNTEAFF
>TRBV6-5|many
CASSAGIYYEQYF
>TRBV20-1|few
CSAPLLTDRLPYEQYF
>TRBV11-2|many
CASSLGWSDEQFF
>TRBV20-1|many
CSAREGTGVYEQYF
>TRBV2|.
CASNIDRRYEQYF
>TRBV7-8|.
CASSSSEKGGADYGYTF
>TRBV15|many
CATTGDRGNYGYTF
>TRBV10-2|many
CASSQGDYGYTF